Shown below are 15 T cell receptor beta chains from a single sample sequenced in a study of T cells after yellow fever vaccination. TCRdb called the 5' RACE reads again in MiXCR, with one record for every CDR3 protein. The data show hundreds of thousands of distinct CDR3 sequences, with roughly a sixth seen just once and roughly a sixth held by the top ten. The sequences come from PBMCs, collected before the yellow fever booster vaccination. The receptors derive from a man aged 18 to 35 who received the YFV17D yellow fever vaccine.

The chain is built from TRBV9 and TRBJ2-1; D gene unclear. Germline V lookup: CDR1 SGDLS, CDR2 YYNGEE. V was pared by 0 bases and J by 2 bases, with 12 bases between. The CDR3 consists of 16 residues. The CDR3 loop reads CASSVAPERPYNEQFF. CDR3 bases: TGTGCCAGCAGCGTAGCCCCCGAGCGCCCCTACAATGAGCAGTTCTTC. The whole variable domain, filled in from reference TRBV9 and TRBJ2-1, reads DSGVTQTPKHLITATGQRVTLRCSPRSGDLSVYWYQQSLDQGLQFLIQYYNGEERAKGNILERFSAQQFPDLHSELNLSSLELGDSALYFCASSVAPERPYNEQFFGPGTRLTVL.

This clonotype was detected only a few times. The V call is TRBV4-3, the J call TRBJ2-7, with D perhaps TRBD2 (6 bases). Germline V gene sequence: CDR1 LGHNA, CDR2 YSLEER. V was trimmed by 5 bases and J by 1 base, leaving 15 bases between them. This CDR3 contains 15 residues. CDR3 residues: CASSVGAGLSYEQYF. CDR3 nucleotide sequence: TGCGCCAGCAGCGTTGGCGCGGGGCTTTCCTACGAGCAGTACTTC.

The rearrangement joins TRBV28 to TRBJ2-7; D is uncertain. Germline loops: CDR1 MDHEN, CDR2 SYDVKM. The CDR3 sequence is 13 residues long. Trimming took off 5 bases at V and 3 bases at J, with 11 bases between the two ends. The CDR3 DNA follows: TGTGCCAGCAGTCCCACGTCACACTACGAGCAGTACGTC. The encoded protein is CASSPTSHYEQYV.

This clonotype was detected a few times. The CDR3 nucleotides read TGTGCCAGCAGCCCGACGCATAGGGGTTACGAGCAGTACTTC. Translation gives CASSPTHRGYEQYF. The chain is built from TRBV7-2 and TRBJ2-7; perhaps TRBD1 as D (5 bases). The CDR3 extends over 14 amino acids. Per germline, CDR1 SGHTA and CDR2 FQGNSA. Trimming took 5 bases from V and 4 from J, leaving 15 bases between them.

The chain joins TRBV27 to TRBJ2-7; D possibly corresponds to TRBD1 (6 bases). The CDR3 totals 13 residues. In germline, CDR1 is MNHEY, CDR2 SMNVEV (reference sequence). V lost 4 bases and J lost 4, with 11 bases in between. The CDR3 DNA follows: TGTGCCAGCAGTTACAGGACAGATTACGAGCAGTACTTC. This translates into CASSYRTDYEQYF.

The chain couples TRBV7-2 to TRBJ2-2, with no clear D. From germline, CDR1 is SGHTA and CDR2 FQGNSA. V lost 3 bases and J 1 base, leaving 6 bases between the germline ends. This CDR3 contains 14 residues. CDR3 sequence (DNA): TGTGCCAGCAGCTTGGACCTGAACACCGGGGAGCTGTTTTTT. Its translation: CASSLDLNTGELFF.

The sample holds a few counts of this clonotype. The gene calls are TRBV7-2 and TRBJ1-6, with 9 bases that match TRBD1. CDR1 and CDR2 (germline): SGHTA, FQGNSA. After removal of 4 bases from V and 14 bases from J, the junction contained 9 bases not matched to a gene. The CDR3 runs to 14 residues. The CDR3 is CASSWDRAREALHF. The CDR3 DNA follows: TGTGCCAGCAGCTGGGACAGGGCCCGAGAGGCCCTCCACTTT.

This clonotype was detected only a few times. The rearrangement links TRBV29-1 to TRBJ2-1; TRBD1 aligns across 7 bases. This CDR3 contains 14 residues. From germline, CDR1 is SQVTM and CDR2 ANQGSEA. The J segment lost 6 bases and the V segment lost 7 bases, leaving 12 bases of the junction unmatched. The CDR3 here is CSATRQGVRNEQFF. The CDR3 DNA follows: TGCAGCGCTACCCGACAGGGAGTTCGCAATGAGCAGTTCTTC.

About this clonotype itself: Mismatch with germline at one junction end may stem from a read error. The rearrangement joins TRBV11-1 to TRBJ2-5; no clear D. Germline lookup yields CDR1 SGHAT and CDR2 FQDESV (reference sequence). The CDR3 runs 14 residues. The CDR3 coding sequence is TGTGCCAGCACCTTAATCAGTAGCACGGAGACCCAGTACTTC. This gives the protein CASTLISSTETQYF.

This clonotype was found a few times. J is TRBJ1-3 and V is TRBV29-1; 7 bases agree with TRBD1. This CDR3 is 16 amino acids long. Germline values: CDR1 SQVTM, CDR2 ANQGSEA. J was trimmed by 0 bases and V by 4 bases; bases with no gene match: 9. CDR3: CSVGNAGGHSGNTIYF. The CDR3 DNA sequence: TGCAGCGTTGGAAACGCAGGGGGGCACTCTGGAAACACCATATATTTT.

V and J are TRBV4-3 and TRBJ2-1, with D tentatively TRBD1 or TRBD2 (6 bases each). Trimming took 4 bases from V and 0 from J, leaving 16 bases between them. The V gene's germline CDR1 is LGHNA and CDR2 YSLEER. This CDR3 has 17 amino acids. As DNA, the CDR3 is TGCGCCAGCAGCCGGTCGGGGGCCGTTTTCTCCTACAATGAGCAGTTCTTC. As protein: CASSRSGAVFSYNEQFF.

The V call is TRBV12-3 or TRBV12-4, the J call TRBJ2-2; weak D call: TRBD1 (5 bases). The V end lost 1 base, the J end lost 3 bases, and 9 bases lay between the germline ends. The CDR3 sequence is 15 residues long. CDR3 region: CASSLGRADTGELFF. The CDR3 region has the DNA TGTGCCAGCAGTTTAGGCAGGGCTGACACCGGGGAGCTGTTTTTT.

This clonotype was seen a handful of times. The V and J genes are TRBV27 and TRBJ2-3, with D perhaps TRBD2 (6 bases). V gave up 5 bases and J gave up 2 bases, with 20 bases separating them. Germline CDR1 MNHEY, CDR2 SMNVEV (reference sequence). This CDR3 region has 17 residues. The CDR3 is CASSPSWTIPYTDTQYF. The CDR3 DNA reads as TGTGCCAGCAGTCCCTCCTGGACTATCCCGTACACAGATACGCAGTATTTT.

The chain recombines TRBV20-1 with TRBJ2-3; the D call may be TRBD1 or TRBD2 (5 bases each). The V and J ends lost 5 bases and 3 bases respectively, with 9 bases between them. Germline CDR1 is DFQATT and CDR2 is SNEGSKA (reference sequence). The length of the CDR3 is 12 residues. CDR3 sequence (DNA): TGCAGTGCTGAGTGGGGGACAGATACGCAGTATTTT. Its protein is CSAEWGTDTQYF.

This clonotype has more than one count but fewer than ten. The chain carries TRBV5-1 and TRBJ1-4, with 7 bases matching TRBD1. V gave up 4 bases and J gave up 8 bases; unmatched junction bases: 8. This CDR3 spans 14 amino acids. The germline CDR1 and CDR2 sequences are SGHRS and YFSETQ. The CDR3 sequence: CASSRRQGQEKLFF. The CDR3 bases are TGCGCCAGCAGCCGCAGACAGGGACAAGAAAAACTGTTTTTT.